This entry features one TCR beta chain sequence. The antigen is unknown. It was with random hexamers that 0.5 to 1 ug RNA was reverse transcribed. It was immunoSEQ multiplex PCR that amplified TCR beta CDR3 across 54 Vbeta and 13 Jbeta. TCRdb passed the immunoSEQ multiplex PCR reads through MiXCR, listing each CDR3 protein once. Here the sample spans around 300,000 distinct CDR3 sequences, 92% being singletons. The sample is drawn from a study of CD8 T cells in Susac syndrome. Whole-study findings and limits: TCR sequencing and HLA analysis covered a relatively small number of individuals.

The authors sequenced TCR beta from blood CD8+ and CD4+ T cells. Treatment-naive patients with stable or active relapsing-remitting disease served as multiple sclerosis controls. Sequenced sample: CD4+ T cells from PBMCs. The receptor comes from a human donor with multiple sclerosis.

This CDR3 reads CASSHLHANYGYTF. As DNA, the CDR3 is TGTGCCAGCAGTCATCTCCATGCTAACTATGGCTACACCTTC. This chain connects TRBV7-9 to TRBJ1-2; D not resolved. The CDR3 contains 14 residues. Germline V gene data show CDR1 as SEHNR and CDR2 as FQNEAQ (reference sequence). The germline V and J ends were trimmed by 6 bases and 0 bases, with 11 bases remaining between them.